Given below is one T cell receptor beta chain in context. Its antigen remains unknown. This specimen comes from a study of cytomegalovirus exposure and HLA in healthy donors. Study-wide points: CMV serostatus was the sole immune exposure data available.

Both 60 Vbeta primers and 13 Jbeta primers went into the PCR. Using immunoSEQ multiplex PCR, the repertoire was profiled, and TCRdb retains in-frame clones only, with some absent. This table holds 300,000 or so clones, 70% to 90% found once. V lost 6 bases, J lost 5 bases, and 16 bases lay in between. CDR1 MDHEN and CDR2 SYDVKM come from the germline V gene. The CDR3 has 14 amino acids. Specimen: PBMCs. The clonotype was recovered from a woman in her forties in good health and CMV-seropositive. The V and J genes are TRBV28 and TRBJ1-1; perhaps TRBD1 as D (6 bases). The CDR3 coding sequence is TGTGCCAGCAGGGTAAATAGACAGGCGACTGAAGCTTTCTTT. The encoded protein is CASRVNRQATEAFF.